This T cell receptor (beta chain) stems from a study of cytomegalovirus exposure and HLA in healthy donors. PCR was performed using 60 Vbeta and 13 Jbeta primers. Assay: immunoSEQ multiplex PCR; the TCRdb copy retains only in-frame clones and omits some. In the table there are about 130,000 clones, approximately 77% of which are singletons. The length of the CDR3 is 15 residues. V dropped 6 bases and J dropped 10 bases, with 26 bases sitting between them. CDR1 and CDR2 from the germline V gene are SQVTM and ANQGSEA. The chain couples TRBV29-1 to TRBJ2-3, with a possible D match to TRBD2 (5 bases). The sequencing input was PBMCs. This clonotype was obtained from a woman aged 40 to 55 in good health and CMV-seronegative. The CDR3 spells CSVLIASREVGAQYF. CDR3 nucleotide sequence: TGCAGCGTCCTCATTGCGAGCCGCGAGGTGGGAGCGCAGTATTTT.